This T cell receptor (beta chain) was found in a study of cytomegalovirus exposure and HLA in healthy donors. Study-wide results and caveats: Fewer N-insertions (relative to the approximately 670-donor mean) were reportedly seen in an Asian-associated ancestry cluster in a later analysis.

The V gene end was trimmed by 0 bases and the J gene end by 4 bases; junction bases not matched to a gene: 4. Germline values: CDR1 KGHSH, CDR2 LQKENI. There are 15 residues in the CDR3. As for this clone: No antigen is known for it.

PCR was performed using 60 Vbeta and 13 Jbeta primers. The data were produced by immunoSEQ multiplex PCR, yet TCRdb's version contains in-frame clones alone and is incomplete. This table holds about 57,000 clones, 75% to 85% found once. Unrecorded immune exposure was likely among donors, who were nominally healthy when sampled. This receptor was taken from a man aged 25-45 years in good health and CMV-seronegative. Sequenced material: PBMCs. The chain links TRBV18 to TRBJ1-1, with 8 bases matching TRBD1. CDR3 region: CASSPPTGASTEAFF. The CDR3 coding sequence is TGTGCCAGCTCACCACCGACAGGGGCCTCCACTGAAGCTTTCTTT.